The 21 T cell receptor beta chains below all came from one sample that was sequenced in a study of spatial heterogeneity in lung cancer. MiXCR, applied by TCRdb to the 5' RACE reads, yields one record per CDR3 protein. The repertoire includes nearly 95,000 distinct CDR3 sequences, less than 20% of them detected once, and just over 20% sits in the top ten. The time point here: blood at routine non-recurrence follow-up after resection. The material was PBMCs, obtained at follow-up. These receptors all stem from a male donor with early-stage non-small cell lung cancer.

V usage is TRBV13 and J usage is TRBJ2-3; 8 bases agree with TRBD2. V lost 5 bases to trimming and J lost 5 bases; unmatched junction nucleotides: 6. This CDR3 spans 14 amino acids. CDR1 and CDR2 (germline): PRHDT, FYEKMQ (reference sequence). This chain's CDR3 is CASSPGGQGDTQYF. DNA of the CDR3: TGTGCCAGCAGCCCGGGGGGGCAGGGAGATACGCAGTATTTT. Using reference TRBV13 and TRBJ2-3 for the parts outside the CDR3, the full variable domain is AAGVIQSPRHLIKEKRETATLKCYPIPRHDTVYWYQQGPGQDPQFLISFYEKMQSDKGSIPDRFSAQQFSDYHSELNMSSLELGDSALYFCASSPGGQGDTQYFGPGTRLTVL.

This rearrangement joins TRBV11-2 to TRBJ2-2; D is undetermined. Germline V lookup: CDR1 SGHAT, CDR2 FQNNGV. The ends were cut back, 6 bases at V and 2 bases at J, with 13 bases in the middle. CDR3 length equals 15 residues. CDR3 amino acids: CASRSGRNNTGELFF. The CDR3 DNA follows: TGTGCCAGCAGATCGGGCAGGAACAACACCGGGGAGCTGTTTTTT. Combining the CDR3 with reference TRBV11-2 and TRBJ2-2 gives the whole variable domain EAGVAQSPRYKIIEKRQSVAFWCNPISGHATLYWYQQILGQGPKLLIQFQNNGVVDDSQLPKDRFSAERLKGVDSTLKIQPAKLEDSAVYLCASRSGRNNTGELFFGEGSRLTVL.

This clonotype came up a few times. The V gene is TRBV13, the J gene TRBJ2-5; unclear D gene. Per the germline V gene, CDR1 is PRHDT and CDR2 is FYEKMQ (reference sequence). The CDR3 has 14 amino acids. Deletions cut 4 bases from V and 5 bases from J, with 14 bases between. The CDR3 reads CASSYRSGMETQYF. The CDR3 DNA reads as TGTGCCAGCAGCTACCGATCAGGCATGGAGACCCAGTACTTC.

This sequence joins TRBV27 and TRBJ2-1; a weak D match, TRBD1 (5 bases). The V end lost 2 bases, the J end lost 0 bases, and 14 bases lay between the germline ends. This CDR3 has 17 residues. CDR1 is MNHEY, CDR2 SMNVEV, per germline (reference sequence). This chain's CDR3 is CASSLRAQGSSYNEQFF. In DNA form, the CDR3 reads TGTGCCAGCAGTTTACGGGCTCAGGGTTCCTCCTACAATGAGCAGTTCTTC.

In its sample, this clonotype was seen a few times. The gene calls are TRBV20-1 and TRBJ2-7; perhaps TRBD1 as D (6 bases). CDR3 length: 12 amino acids. Germline CDR1 reads DFQATT; CDR2 reads SNEGSKA (reference sequence). Trimming took 1 base from V and 7 from J, leaving 11 bases between them. This CDR3 is CSARATGLEQYF. CDR3 in DNA: TGCAGTGCTAGAGCGACAGGTTTGGAGCAGTACTTC.

A few counts support this clonotype. The V gene is TRBV4-1, the J gene TRBJ1-6, with D possibly TRBD1 on 5 matching bases. CDR1 and CDR2 (germline): MGHRA, YSYEKL. There are 15 residues in the CDR3. V shed 7 bases and J shed 7 bases, with 17 bases lying between them. This chain's CDR3 is CASNGREGGNSPLHF. The CDR3 DNA is TGCGCCAGCAACGGCAGGGAAGGTGGAAATTCACCCCTCCACTTT.

This clonotype was observed a few times. The chain recombines TRBV5-6 with TRBJ1-6; D possibly corresponds to TRBD1 (5 bases). There are 15 residues in the CDR3. With 4 bases removed from V and 4 bases from J, the gap between germline ends came to 12 bases. CDR1 is SGHDT and CDR2 is YYEEEE in the germline V gene. The CDR3 loop reads CASSGRTPYNSPLHF. The CDR3, as DNA: TGTGCCAGCAGCGGGCGGACACCGTATAATTCACCCCTCCACTTT.

This clonotype occurred many times. The chain recombines TRBV7-2 with TRBJ2-7; D possibly corresponds to TRBD2 (6 bases). Germline V CDR1 and CDR2: SGHTA, FQGNSA. With 1 base removed from V and 4 bases from J, the gap between germline ends came to 8 bases. The CDR3 has 13 residues. DNA for the CDR3: TGTGCCAGCAGCTTAGAACGGGAGTACGAGCAGTACTTC. Translated, it gives CASSLEREYEQYF.

This clonotype showed up just a few times. V gene TRBV7-2 combines with J gene TRBJ2-5; TRBD2 aligns across 9 bases. CDR3 size: 18 residues. The ends lost 5 bases at V and 1 base at J; junction bases unmatched: 14. Germline CDR1 SGHTA, CDR2 FQGNSA. The CDR3 nucleotides read TGTGCCAGCAGCCCGGGAGGGACAGCGGGGGGAGGCCAAGAGACCCAGTACTTC. It encodes CASSPGGTAGGGQETQYF.

This clonotype was seen many times. V gene TRBV7-9 combines with J gene TRBJ2-2; D uncertain. V shed 7 bases and J shed 7 bases, with 19 bases lying between them. CDR1 SEHNR and CDR2 FQNEAQ come from the germline V gene (reference sequence). The length of the CDR3 is 15 residues. As DNA, the CDR3 is TGTGCCAGCATCCCTCCTGAGGAATTCGTCGGGGAGCTGTTTTTT. It specifies CASIPPEEFVGELFF.

The chain carries TRBV4-2 and TRBJ2-7; 7 bases agree with TRBD2. V shed 1 base and J 2 bases; nucleotides not matched to a gene: 8. The germline CDR1 and CDR2 sequences are LGHNA and YNFKEQ. This CDR3 is built from 16 residues. CDR3 loop: CASSQARASGPYEQYF. CDR3 DNA sequence: TGTGCCAGCAGCCAAGCTCGTGCTAGCGGTCCCTACGAGCAGTACTTC.

The V gene is TRBV11-2, the J gene TRBJ2-5; 7 bases line up with TRBD1. J was trimmed by 6 bases and V by 8 bases; bases with no gene match: 6. Per the germline V gene, CDR1 is SGHAT and CDR2 is FQNNGV. The CDR3 extends over 12 amino acids. CDR3 sequence (DNA): TGTGCCAGCGGGTCAGGGGGAAAGACCCAGTACTTC. Encoded protein: CASGSGGKTQYF. The full variable domain, its missing parts supplied by reference TRBV11-2 and TRBJ2-5, is EAGVAQSPRYKIIEKRQSVAFWCNPISGHATLYWYQQILGQGPKLLIQFQNNGVVDDSQLPKDRFSAERLKGVDSTLKIQPAKLEDSAVYLCASGSGGKTQYFGPGTRLLVL.

This clonotype was detected many times. The V gene is TRBV23-1, the J gene TRBJ2-1; no firm D call. TRBV23-1 is an ORF, with its function uncertain. The CDR3 covers 16 residues. The germline V and J ends were trimmed by 0 bases and 8 bases, with 17 bases remaining between them. In DNA form, the CDR3 reads TGCGCCAGCAGTCAATCCCCCTGGCTAGGCTGCGATGAGCAGTTCTTC. Translation gives CASSQSPWLGCDEQFF.

This clonotype was counted a single time. This chain links TRBV4-3 with TRBJ2-2; 11 bases are a match to TRBD1. V shed 4 bases, J shed 7 bases, and the junction held 5 bases outside the gene matches. From germline, CDR1 is LGHNA and CDR2 YSLEER. This CDR3 has 15 residues. The CDR3, as DNA: TGCGCCAGCAGCCCCGGGACAGGGGGAGTCGGGGAGCTGTTTTTT. Translated, it gives CASSPGTGGVGELFF.

The V call is TRBV5-4, the J call TRBJ1-2, with TRBD1 matching 7 bases. The CDR3 runs to 14 residues. From germline, CDR1 is SGHNT and CDR2 YYREEE (reference sequence). Trimming at V came to 0 bases and at J to 4 bases, leaving 3 bases not matched to a gene. The CDR3 reads CASSLDGTAYGYTF. The CDR3 nucleotides read TGTGCCAGCAGCTTGGACGGGACAGCCTATGGCTACACCTTC.

This clonotype was detected ten times or more. The chain couples TRBV29-1 to TRBJ1-5, with 8 bases lining up with TRBD1. Trimming took 5 bases from V and 3 from J; bases not matched to a gene: 6. Germline CDR1 and CDR2: SQVTM and ANQGSEA. The CDR3 contains 14 residues. The CDR3 is CSVRAGGPNQPQHF. DNA for the CDR3: TGCAGCGTTCGGGCAGGGGGCCCCAATCAGCCCCAGCATTTT.

This clonotype has a count of ten or more. The V gene is TRBV5-1, the J gene TRBJ2-3, with TRBD2 identical over 12 bases. CDR3 size: 16 residues. Losses at the gene ends were 4 bases for V and 5 bases for J; bases not matched to a gene: 8. The germline CDR1 and CDR2 sequences are SGHRS and YFSETQ. The CDR3 loop reads CASSPPSGRAQDTQYF. CDR3 sequence (DNA): TGCGCCAGCAGCCCCCCTAGCGGGAGGGCCCAAGATACGCAGTATTTT.

This clonotype was detected many times. The chain couples TRBV5-6 to TRBJ1-1; D is perhaps TRBD1 (5 bases). The ends were cut back, 4 bases at V and 5 bases at J, with 9 bases in the middle. In germline, CDR1 is SGHDT, CDR2 YYEEEE. CDR3 length: 12 amino acids. DNA of the CDR3: TGTGCCAGCAGCCCAGGGTTAACTGAAGCTTTCTTT. Translating it yields CASSPGLTEAFF. The full variable domain, completed using reference TRBV5-6 and TRBJ1-1, is DAGVTQSPTHLIKTRGQQVTLRCSPKSGHDTVSWYQQALGQGPQFIFQYYEEEERQRGNFPDRFSGHQFPNYSSELNVNALLLGDSALYLCASSPGLTEAFFGQGTRLTVV.

This clonotype was detected only a few times. The chain joins TRBV24-1 to TRBJ2-1; D remains unclear. Germline V lookup: CDR1 KGHDR, CDR2 SFDVKD. The CDR3 is 11 amino acids. V was pared by 5 bases and J by 8 bases, with 6 bases between. In nucleotides, the CDR3 is TGTGCCACCAGTGCGGGTTATGAGCAGTTCTTC. Translation gives CATSAGYEQFF.

This clonotype was found a few times. V and J are TRBV6-5 and TRBJ1-2; D is possibly TRBD1 (5 bases). Per the germline V gene, CDR1 is MNHEY and CDR2 is SVGAGI. The CDR3 is 15 amino acids. V was clipped by 0 bases and J by 1 base, with 9 bases between them. CDR3 loop: CASSYSRGYNYGYTF. CDR3 DNA sequence: TGTGCCAGCAGTTACTCTAGGGGATATAACTATGGCTACACCTTC.

At least ten counts were recorded for this clonotype. This chain links TRBV20-1 with TRBJ2-1; no firm D call. This CDR3 is 15 amino acids long. CDR1 is DFQATT, CDR2 SNEGSKA, per germline (reference sequence). V was shortened by 2 bases and J by 12 bases, with 23 bases between the two germline ends. The chain's CDR3 is CSARSDGTLASGQFF. CDR3 sequence (DNA): TGCAGTGCTAGATCCGACGGAACCCTTGCCTCAGGGCAGTTCTTC.